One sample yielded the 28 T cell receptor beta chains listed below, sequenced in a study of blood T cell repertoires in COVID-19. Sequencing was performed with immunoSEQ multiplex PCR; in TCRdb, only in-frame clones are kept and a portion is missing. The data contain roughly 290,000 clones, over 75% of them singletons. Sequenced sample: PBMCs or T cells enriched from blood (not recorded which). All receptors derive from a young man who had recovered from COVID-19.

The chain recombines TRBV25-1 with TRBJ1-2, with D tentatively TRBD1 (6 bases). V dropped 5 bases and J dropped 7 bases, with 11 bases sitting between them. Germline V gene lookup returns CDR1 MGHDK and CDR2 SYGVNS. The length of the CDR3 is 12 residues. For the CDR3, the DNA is TGTGCCAGCAGTTCCGGACAGTCTGGCTACACCTTC. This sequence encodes CASSSGQSGYTF.

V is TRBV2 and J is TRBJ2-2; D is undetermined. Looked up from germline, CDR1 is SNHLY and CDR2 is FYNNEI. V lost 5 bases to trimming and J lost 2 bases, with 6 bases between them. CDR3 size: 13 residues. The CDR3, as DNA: TGTGCCAGCAGTCCCGGTAACACCGGGGAGCTGTTTTTT. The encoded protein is CASSPGNTGELFF.

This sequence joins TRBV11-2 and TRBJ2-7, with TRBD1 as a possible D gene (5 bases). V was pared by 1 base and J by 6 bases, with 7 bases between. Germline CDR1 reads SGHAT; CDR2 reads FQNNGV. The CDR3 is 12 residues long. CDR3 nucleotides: TGTGCCAGCAGCTTAGGCAGGGTCGAGCAGTACTTC. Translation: CASSLGRVEQYF.

CDR3 coding DNA: TGTGCCAGCAGTCCAGGGGGCTCTATTTCACCCCTCCACTTT. Protein product: CASSPGGSISPLHF. This sequence joins TRBV2 and TRBJ1-6; 8 bases align to TRBD1. Germline V gene data show CDR1 as SNHLY and CDR2 as FYNNEI. V was pared by 5 bases and J by 9 bases, with 6 bases of the junction left unmatched. The CDR3 loop spans 14 amino acids.

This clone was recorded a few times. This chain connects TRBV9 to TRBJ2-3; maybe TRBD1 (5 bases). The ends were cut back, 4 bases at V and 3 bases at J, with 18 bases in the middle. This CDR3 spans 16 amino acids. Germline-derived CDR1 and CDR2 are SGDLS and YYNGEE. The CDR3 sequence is CASSNNRQLSTDTQYF. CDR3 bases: TGTGCCAGCAGCAACAATCGACAGCTGAGTACAGATACGCAGTATTTT.

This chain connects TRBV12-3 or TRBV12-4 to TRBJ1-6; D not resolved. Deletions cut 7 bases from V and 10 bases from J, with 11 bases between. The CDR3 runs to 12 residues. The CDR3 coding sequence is TGTGCCAGCACCTTAAACGGGTCACCCCTCCACTTT. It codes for CASTLNGSPLHF.

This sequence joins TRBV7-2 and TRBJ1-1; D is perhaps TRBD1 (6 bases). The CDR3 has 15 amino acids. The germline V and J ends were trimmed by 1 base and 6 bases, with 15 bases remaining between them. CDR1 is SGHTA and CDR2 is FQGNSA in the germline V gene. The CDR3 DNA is TGTGCCAGCAGCTTAGTGGCAGGGGAGAGCGCTGAAGCTTTCTTT. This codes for CASSLVAGESAEAFF. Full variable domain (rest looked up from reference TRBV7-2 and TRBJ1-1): GAGVSQSPSNKVTEKGKDVELRCDPISGHTALYWYRQSLGQGLEFLIYFQGNSAPDKSGLPSDRFSAERTGGSVSTLTIQRTQQEDSAVYLCASSLVAGESAEAFFGQGTRLTVV.

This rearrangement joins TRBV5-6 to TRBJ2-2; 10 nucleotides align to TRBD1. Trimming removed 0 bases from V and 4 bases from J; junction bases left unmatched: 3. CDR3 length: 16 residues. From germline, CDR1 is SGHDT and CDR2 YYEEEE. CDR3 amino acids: CASSLGQGAFTGELFF. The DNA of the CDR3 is TGTGCCAGCAGCTTGGGACAGGGGGCGTTCACCGGGGAGCTGTTTTTT.

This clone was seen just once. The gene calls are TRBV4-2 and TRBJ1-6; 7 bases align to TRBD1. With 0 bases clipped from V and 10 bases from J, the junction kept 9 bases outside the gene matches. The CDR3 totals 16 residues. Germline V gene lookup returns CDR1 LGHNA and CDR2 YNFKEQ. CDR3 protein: CASSQDSGGTVSPLHF. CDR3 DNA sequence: TGTGCCAGCAGCCAAGACTCAGGGGGGACAGTGTCACCCCTCCACTTT.

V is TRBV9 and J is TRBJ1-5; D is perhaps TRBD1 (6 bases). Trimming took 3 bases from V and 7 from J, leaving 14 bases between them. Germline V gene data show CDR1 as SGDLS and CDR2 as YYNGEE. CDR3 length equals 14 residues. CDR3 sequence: CASSGGTTGQPQHF. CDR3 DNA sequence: TGTGCCAGCAGCGGAGGGACAACCGGGCAGCCCCAGCATTTT. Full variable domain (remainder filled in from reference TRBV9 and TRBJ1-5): DSGVTQTPKHLITATGQRVTLRCSPRSGDLSVYWYQQSLDQGLQFLIQYYNGEERAKGNILERFSAQQFPDLHSELNLSSLELGDSALYFCASSGGTTGQPQHFGDGTRLSIL.

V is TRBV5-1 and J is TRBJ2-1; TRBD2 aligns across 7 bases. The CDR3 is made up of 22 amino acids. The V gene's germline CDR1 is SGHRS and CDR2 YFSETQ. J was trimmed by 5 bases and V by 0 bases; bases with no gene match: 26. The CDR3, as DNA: TGCGCCAGCAGCTTGGGGCTTCGACTAGCTACCCTCTACCCCGACCGGGACAATGAGCAGTTCTTC. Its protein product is CASSLGLRLATLYPDRDNEQFF.

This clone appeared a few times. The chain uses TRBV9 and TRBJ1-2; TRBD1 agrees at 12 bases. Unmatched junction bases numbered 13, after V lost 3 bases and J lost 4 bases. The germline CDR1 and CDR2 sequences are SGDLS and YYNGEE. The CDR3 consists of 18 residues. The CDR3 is CASSGWLGQGAQGYGYTF. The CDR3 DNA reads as TGTGCCAGCAGCGGATGGCTGGGACAGGGGGCGCAGGGCTATGGCTACACCTTC. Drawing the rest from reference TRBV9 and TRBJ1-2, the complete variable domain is DSGVTQTPKHLITATGQRVTLRCSPRSGDLSVYWYQQSLDQGLQFLIQYYNGEERAKGNILERFSAQQFPDLHSELNLSSLELGDSALYFCASSGWLGQGAQGYGYTFGSGTRLTVV.

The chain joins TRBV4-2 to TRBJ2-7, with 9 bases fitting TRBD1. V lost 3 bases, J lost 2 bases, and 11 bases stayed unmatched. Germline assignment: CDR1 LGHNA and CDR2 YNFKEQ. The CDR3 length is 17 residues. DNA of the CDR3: TGTGCCAGCAGCCATCCGGGACAGGGAGTCACTCCCTACGAGCAGTACTTC. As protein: CASSHPGQGVTPYEQYF.

The CDR3 here is CASSLNRGGSEKLFF. CDR3 sequence (DNA): TGTGCCAGCAGCCTTAACAGGGGGGGTAGTGAAAAACTGTTTTTT. This chain connects TRBV6-5 to TRBJ1-4; 8 bases fit TRBD1. With 6 bases clipped from V and 7 bases from J, the junction kept 10 bases outside the gene matches. Germline V gives CDR1 MNHEY, CDR2 SVGAGI. The CDR3 contains 15 residues.

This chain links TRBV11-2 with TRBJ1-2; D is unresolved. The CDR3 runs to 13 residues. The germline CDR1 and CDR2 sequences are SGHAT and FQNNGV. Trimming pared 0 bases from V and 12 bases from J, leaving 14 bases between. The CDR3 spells CASSLDPGVKNTF. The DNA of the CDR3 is TGTGCCAGCAGCTTAGACCCCGGGGTTAAGAACACCTTC.

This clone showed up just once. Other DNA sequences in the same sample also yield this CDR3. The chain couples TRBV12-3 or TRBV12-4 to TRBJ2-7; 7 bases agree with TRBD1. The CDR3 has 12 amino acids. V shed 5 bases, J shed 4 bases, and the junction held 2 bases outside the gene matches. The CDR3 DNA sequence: TGTGCCAGCAGTCTACAGGGGTACGAGCAGTACTTC. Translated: CASSLQGYEQYF.

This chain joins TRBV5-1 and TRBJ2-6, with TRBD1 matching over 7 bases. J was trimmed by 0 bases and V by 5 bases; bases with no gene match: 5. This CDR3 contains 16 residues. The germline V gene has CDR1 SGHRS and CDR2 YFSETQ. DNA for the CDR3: TGCGCCAGCAGTAACAGGGGAACCTCTGGGGCCAACGTCCTGACTTTC. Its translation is CASSNRGTSGANVLTF.

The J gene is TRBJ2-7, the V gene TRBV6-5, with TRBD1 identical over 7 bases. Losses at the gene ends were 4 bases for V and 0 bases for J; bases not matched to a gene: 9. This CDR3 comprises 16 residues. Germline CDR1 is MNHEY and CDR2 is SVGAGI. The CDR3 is CASSSGTDRISYEQYF. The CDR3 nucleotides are TGTGCCAGCAGTTCCGGGACAGATCGAATCTCCTACGAGCAGTACTTC.

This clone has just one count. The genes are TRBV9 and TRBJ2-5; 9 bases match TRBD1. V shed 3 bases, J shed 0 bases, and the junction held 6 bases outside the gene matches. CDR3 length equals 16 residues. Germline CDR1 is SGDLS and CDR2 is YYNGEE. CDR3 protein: CASSGGQGLDQETQYF. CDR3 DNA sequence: TGTGCCAGCAGCGGCGGACAGGGGCTTGACCAAGAGACCCAGTACTTC. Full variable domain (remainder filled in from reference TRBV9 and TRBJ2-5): DSGVTQTPKHLITATGQRVTLRCSPRSGDLSVYWYQQSLDQGLQFLIQYYNGEERAKGNILERFSAQQFPDLHSELNLSSLELGDSALYFCASSGGQGLDQETQYFGPGTRLLVL.

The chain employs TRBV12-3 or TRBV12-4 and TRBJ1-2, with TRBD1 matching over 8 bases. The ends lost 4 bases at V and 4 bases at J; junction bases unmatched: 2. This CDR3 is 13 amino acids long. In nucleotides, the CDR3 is TGTGCCAGCAGTTCACAGGGGGTCTATGGCTACACCTTC. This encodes CASSSQGVYGYTF.

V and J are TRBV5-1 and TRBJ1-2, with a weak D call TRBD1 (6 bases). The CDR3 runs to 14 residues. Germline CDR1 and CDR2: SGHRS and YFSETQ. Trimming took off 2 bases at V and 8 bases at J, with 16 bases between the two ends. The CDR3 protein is CASSFGGEIGGYTF. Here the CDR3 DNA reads TGCGCCAGCAGCTTTGGGGGCGAGATAGGGGGCTACACCTTC.

The CDR3 is CASSLTGGLTEAFF. The CDR3 nucleotides are TGTGCCAGCAGCTTAACAGGGGGGCTAACTGAAGCTTTCTTT. J is TRBJ1-1 and V is TRBV7-9; 8 bases match TRBD1. CDR1 is SEHNR and CDR2 is FQNEAQ in the germline V gene (reference sequence). This CDR3 comprises 14 residues. Losses at the gene ends were 2 bases for V and 5 bases for J; bases not matched to a gene: 4.

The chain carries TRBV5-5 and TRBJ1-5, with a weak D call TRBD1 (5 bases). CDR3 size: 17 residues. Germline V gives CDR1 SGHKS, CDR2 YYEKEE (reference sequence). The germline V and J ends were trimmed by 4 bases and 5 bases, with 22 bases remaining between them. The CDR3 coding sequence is TGTGCCAGCAGCCCGCCCTTACAGGACACCGTCGATCAGCCCCAGCATTTT. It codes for CASSPPLQDTVDQPQHF.

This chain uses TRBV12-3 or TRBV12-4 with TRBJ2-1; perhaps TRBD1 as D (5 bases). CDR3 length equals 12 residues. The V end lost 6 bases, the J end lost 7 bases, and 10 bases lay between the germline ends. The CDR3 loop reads CASSYRLNEQFF. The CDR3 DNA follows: TGTGCCAGCAGCTACAGGTTAAATGAGCAGTTCTTC.

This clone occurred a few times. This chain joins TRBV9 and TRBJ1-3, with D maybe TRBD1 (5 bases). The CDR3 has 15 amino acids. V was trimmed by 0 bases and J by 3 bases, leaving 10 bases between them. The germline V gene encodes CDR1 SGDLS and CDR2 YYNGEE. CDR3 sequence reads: CASSVGAGYGNTIYF. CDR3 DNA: TGTGCCAGCAGCGTAGGGGCAGGGTATGGAAACACCATATATTTT.

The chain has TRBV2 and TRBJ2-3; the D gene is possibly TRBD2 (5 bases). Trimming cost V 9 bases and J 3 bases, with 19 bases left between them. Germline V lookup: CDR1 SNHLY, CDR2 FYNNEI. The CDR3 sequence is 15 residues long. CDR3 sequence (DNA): TGTGCCAGTGGCCGGTGGGGAGTAGGAACAGATACGCAGTATTTT. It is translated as CASGRWGVGTDTQYF.

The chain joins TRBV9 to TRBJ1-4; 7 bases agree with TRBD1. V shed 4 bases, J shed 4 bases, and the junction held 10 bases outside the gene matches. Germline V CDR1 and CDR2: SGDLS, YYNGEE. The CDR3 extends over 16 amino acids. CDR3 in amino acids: CASSLRQGADNEKLFF. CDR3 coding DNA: TGTGCCAGCAGCCTAAGACAGGGTGCGGATAATGAAAAACTGTTTTTT.

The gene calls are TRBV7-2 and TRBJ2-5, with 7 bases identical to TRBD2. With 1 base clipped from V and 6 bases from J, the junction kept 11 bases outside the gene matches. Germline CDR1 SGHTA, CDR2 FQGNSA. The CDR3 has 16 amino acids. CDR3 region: CASSLDSGRGRQTQYF. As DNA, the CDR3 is TGTGCCAGCAGCTTAGACTCGGGGCGGGGGAGGCAGACCCAGTACTTC.